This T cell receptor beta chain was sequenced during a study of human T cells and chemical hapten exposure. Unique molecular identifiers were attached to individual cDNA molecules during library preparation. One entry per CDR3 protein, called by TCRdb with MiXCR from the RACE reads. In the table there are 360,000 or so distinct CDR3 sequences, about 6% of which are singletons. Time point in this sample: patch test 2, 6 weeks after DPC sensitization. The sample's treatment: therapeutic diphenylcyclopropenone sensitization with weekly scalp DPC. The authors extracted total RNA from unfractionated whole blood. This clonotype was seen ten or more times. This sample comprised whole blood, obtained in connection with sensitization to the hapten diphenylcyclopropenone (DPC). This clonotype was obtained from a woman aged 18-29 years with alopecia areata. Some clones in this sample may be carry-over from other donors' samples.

The CDR3 DNA reads as TGCAGCGTTCCCACGGTTGAGGGACAGGGAGGAGGCACCTTC. Translating it yields CSVPTVEGQGGGTF. The rearrangement joins TRBV29-1 to TRBJ1-2, with 9 bases matching TRBD1. V trimming: 5 bases; J trimming: 13 bases; junction bases outside the gene matches: 17. The CDR3 runs to 14 residues. The germline CDR1 and CDR2 sequences are SQVTM and ANQGSEA.